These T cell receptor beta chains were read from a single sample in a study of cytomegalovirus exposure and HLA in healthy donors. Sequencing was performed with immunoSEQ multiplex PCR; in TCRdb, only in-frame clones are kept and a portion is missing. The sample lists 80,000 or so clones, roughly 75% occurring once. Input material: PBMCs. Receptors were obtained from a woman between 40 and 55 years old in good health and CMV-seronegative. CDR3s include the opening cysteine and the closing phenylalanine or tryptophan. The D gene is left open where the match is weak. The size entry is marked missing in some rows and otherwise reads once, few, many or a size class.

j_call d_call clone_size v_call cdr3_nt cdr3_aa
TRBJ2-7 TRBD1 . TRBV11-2 TGTGCCAGCAGCTTAGCCCTCGGACAGGGACGGAACGAGCAGTACTTC CASSLALGQGRNEQYF
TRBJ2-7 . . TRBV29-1 TGCAGCGTTGTTGCGGGCTACGAGCAGTACTTC CSVVAGYEQYF
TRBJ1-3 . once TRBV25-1 TGTGCCAGCAGTGCCCCCGGAGCAGGGTGGGGAAACACCATATATTTT CASSAPGAGWGNTIYF
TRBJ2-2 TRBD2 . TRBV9 TGTGCCAGCAGCGTAGGGACTAGCGGAAACACCGGGGAGCTGTTTTTT CASSVGTSGNTGELFF
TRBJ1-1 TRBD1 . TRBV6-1 TGTGCCAGCAGCTTGACAGGGGTGAACACTGAAGCTTTCTTT CASSLTGVNTEAFF
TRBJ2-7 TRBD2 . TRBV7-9 TGTGCCAGCAGTCGACCGCCCGGGACTAGCGGAGCCTACGAGCAGTACTTC CASSRPPGTSGAYEQYF
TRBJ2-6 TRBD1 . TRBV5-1 TGCGCCAGCAGCCCCCTCAACCGGGACAGGGGATCTGGGGCCAACGTCCTGACTTTC CASSPLNRDRGSGANVLTF
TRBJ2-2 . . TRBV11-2 TGTGCCAGCAGCCCCGACACCGGGGAGCTGTTTTTT CASSPDTGELFF
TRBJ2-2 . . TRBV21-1 TGTGCCAGCAGCAAAGTCGGAGAACCGAACACCGGGGAGCTGTTTTTT CASSKVGEPNTGELFF
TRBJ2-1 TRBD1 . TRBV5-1 TGCGCCAGCAGCTTGGGACAGGGGGGCTCCTACAATGAGCAGTTCTTC CASSLGQGGSYNEQFF
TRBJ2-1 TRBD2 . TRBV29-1 TGCAGCGCCCCATCAGGGACTAGCGGGAGTTCGGGGTTTGATGAGCAGTTCTTC CSAPSGTSGSSGFDEQFF
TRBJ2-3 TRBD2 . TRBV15 TGTGCCACCAGCAGAGACGGAGCGGGGGCTAGCACAGATACGCAGTATTTT CATSRDGAGASTDTQYF
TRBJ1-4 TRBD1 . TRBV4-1 TGCGCCAGCACCCATGGGGGACAGGGTAATGAAAAACTGTTTTTT CASTHGGQGNEKLFF
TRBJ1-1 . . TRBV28 TGTGCCAGCAGCCGGCAGGGGCAAGCTTTCTTT CASSRQGQAFF
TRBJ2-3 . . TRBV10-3 TGTGCCATCAGTGAGGCCCCCGGGTCGGGAACAGATACGCAGTATTTT CAISEAPGSGTDTQYF
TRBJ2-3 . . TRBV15 TGTGCCACCAGCCGGATAATTAACGGGGGACCAGATACGCAGTATTTT CATSRIINGGPDTQYF
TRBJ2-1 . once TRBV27 TGTGCCAGCAGTTTCGTGGGTGGAGGGGGCGCGGGCAATGAGCAGTTCTTC CASSFVGGGGAGNEQFF
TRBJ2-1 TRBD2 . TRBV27 TGTGCCAGCAGTCCCGGGACTAGCGGGTACAATGAGCAGTTCTTC CASSPGTSGYNEQFF
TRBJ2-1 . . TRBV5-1 TGCGCCAGCAGCTTGGCCGACAGTTACAATGAGCAGTTCTTC CASSLADSYNEQFF
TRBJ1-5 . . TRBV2 TGTGCCAGCAGCGCTCCGGGACTCGGTAGCAATCAGCCCCAGCATTTT CASSAPGLGSNQPQHF
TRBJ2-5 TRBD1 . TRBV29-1 TGCAGCGTGCGTACCGGGACAGTTTACCAAGAGACCCAGTACTTC CSVRTGTVYQETQYF
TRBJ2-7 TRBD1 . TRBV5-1 TGCGCCAGCAGCTTGGGACAGGGGCCCTACGAGCAGTACTTC CASSLGQGPYEQYF
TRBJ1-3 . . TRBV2 TGTGCCAGCAGTGAAGTGACAGTGATCGTGGAGAACACCATATATTTT CASSEVTVIVENTIYF
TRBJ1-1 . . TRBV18 TGTGCCAGCTCACCACAGGGCCCGGGGGGCACTGAAGCTTTCTTT CASSPQGPGGTEAFF
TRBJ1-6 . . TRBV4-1 TGCGCCAGCAGCCAAGCCAGGGCCTATAATTCACCCCTCCACTTT CASSQARAYNSPLHF
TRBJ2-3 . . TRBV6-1 TGTGCCAGCAGGGACAGCGGACTTACCACAGATACGCAGTATTTT CASRDSGLTTDTQYF
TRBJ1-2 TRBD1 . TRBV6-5 TGTGCCAGCAGAGAATCAGGACAGGGCCGTACCGGCTACACCTTC CASRESGQGRTGYTF
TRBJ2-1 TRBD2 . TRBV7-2 TGTGCCAGCAGACCCCTAGCGGGGGCCTCCTACAATGAGCAGTTCTTC CASRPLAGASYNEQFF
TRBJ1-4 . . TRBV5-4 TGTGCCAGCAGCCCCGGCGATGCTGTGGAGCCAACTAATGAAAAACTGTTTTTT CASSPGDAVEPTNEKLFF
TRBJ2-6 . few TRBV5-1 TGCGCCAGCAGCTTGGGTCACTCTGGGGCCAACGTCCTGACTTTC CASSLGHSGANVLTF
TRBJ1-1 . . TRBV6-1 TGTGCCAGCAGCGAGAGTTTCCTTACTGAAGCTTTCTTT CASSESFLTEAFF
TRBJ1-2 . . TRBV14 TGTGCCAGCAGCCAAGTGACGACAGCCGATGGGGGCTACACCTTC CASSQVTTADGGYTF
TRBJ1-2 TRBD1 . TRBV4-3 TGCGCCAGCAGCCCGGGACAGAGGGGTTTAGGCTACACCTTC CASSPGQRGLGYTF
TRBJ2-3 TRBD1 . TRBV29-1 TGCAGCGTTGAATATCTGGGACAGGGCACAGATACGCAGTATTTT CSVEYLGQGTDTQYF
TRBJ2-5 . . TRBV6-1 TGTGCCAGCAGTGAAGCGAGGGGGGGTGTAGCCCAGTACTTC CASSEARGGVAQYF
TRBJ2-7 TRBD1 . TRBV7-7 TGTGCTAGCAGCTTACCCCCGGGACAGGGGGGCCGTCGAATTCTTTCCTACGAGCAGTACTTC CASSLPPGQGGRRILSYEQYF
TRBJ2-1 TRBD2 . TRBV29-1 TGCAGCGTCGGGACTAGCGGGAGTTTACATGAGCAGTTCTTC CSVGTSGSLHEQFF
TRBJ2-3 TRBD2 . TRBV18 TGTGCCAGCTCGCAGACTAGCGGGGGATTTAGCACAGATACGCAGTATTTT CASSQTSGGFSTDTQYF
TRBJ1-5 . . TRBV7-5 TGTGCCAGAAGCTTAGACCGGCTAGGTGGTCAGCCCCAGCATTTT CARSLDRLGGQPQHF